There are a few counts of the clone carrying this T cell receptor beta chain. It was healthy bone marrow donors who served as donors. The data originate from a study of cytomegalovirus exposure and HLA in healthy donors. Researchers ran the PCR with 60 Vbeta and 13 Jbeta primers. Profiled with immunoSEQ multiplex PCR; TCRdb holds only in-frame clones, not every one. Counted here are around 130,000 clones, approximately 82% occurring once; the ten biggest clones make up approximately 2.8%. The sample taken for sequencing was PBMCs. The origin of this receptor is a boy aged 2 to 10 in good health and CMV-seronegative.

CDR3 amino acids: CASGGSGELHTQYF. The DNA of the CDR3 is TGTGCCAGCGGGGGGAGCGGGGAGCTTCATACGCAGTATTTT. The chain employs TRBV6-1 and TRBJ2-3; 7 bases align to TRBD2. Trimming took 8 bases from V and 7 from J; bases not matched to a gene: 12. CDR1 is MNHNS and CDR2 is SASEGT in the germline V gene. The CDR3 has 14 residues.